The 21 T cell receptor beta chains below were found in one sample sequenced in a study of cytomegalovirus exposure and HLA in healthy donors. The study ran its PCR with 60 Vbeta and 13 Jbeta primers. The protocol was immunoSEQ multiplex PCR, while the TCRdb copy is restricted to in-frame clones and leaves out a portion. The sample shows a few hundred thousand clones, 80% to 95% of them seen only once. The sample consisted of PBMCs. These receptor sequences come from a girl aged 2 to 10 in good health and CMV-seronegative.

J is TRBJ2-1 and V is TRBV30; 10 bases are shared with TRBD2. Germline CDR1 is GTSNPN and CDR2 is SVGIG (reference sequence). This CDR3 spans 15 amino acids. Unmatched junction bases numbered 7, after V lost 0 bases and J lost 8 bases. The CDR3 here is CAWSVGLAGADEQFF. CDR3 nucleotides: TGTGCCTGGAGTGTAGGGCTAGCGGGAGCCGATGAGCAGTTCTTC.

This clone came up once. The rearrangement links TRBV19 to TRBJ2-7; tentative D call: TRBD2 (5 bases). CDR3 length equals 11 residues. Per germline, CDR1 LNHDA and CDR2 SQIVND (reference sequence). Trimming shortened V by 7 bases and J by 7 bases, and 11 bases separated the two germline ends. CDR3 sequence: CASTGSGEQYF. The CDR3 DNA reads TGTGCCAGTACTGGTTCGGGGGAGCAGTACTTC. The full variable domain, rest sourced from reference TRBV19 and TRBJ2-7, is DGGITQSPKYLFRKEGQNVTLSCEQNLNHDAMYWYRQDPGQGLRLIYYSQIVNDFQKGDIAEGYSVSREKKESFPLTVTSAQKNPTAFYLCASTGSGEQYFGPGTRLTVT.

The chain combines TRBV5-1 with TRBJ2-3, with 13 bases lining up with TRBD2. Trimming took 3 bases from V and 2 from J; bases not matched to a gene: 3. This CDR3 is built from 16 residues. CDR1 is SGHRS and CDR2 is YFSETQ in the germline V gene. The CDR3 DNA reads TGCGCCAGCAGCTCGGGACTAGCGGGATCCACAGATACGCAGTATTTT. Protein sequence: CASSSGLAGSTDTQYF.

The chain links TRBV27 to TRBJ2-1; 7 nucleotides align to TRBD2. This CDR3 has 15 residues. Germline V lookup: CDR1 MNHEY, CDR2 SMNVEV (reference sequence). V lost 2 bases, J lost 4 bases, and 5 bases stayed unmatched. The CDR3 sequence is CASSLAGDGYNEQFF. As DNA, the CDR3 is TGTGCCAGCAGTTTAGCGGGAGATGGGTACAATGAGCAGTTCTTC.

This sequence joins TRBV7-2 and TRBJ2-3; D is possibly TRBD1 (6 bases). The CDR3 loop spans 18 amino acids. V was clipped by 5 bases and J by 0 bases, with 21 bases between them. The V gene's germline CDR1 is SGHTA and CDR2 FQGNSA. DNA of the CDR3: TGTGCCAGCAGCGTTAATCGAGGGGGTGGAAAGAGCACAGATACGCAGTATTTT. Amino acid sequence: CASSVNRGGGKSTDTQYF. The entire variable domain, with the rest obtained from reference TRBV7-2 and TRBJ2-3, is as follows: GAGVSQSPSNKVTEKGKDVELRCDPISGHTALYWYRQSLGQGLEFLIYFQGNSAPDKSGLPSDRFSAERTGGSVSTLTIQRTQQEDSAVYLCASSVNRGGGKSTDTQYFGPGTRLTVL.

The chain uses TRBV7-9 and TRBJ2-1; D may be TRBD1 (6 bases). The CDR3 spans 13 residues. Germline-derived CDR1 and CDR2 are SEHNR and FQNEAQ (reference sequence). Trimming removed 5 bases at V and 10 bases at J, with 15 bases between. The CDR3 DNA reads TGTGCCAGCAGCACCCGGACAGTCATCGAGCAGTTCTTC. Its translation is CASSTRTVIEQFF.

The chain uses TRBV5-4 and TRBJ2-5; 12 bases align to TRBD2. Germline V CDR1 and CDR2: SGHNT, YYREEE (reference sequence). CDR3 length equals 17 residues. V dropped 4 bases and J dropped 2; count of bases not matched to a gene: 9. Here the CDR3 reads CASSPGTSGRIQETQYF. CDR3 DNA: TGTGCCAGCAGCCCCGGGACTAGCGGGCGGATACAAGAGACCCAGTACTTC. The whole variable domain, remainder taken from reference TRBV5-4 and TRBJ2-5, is ETGVTQSPTHLIKTRGQQVTLRCSSQSGHNTVSWYQQALGQGPQFIFQYYREEENGRGNFPPRFSGLQFPNYSSELNVNALELDDSALYLCASSPGTSGRIQETQYFGPGTRLLVL.

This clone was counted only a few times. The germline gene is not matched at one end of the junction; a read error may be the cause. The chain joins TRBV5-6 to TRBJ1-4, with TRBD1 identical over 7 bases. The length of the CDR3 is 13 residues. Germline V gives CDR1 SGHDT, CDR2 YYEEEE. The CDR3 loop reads CASSLASGQAPSF. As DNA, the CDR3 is TGTGCCAGCAGCTTGGCCAGTGGACAGGCGCCTTCGTTT.

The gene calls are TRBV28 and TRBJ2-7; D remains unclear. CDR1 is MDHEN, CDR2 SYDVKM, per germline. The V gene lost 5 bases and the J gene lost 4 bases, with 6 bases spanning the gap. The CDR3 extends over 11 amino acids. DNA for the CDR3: TGTGCCAGCAGTCCAAAATACGAGCAGTACTTC. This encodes CASSPKYEQYF.

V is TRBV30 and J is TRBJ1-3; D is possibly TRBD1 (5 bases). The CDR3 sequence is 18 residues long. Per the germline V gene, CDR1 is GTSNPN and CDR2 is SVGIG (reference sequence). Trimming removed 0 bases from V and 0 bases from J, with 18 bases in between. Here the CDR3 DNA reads TGTGCCTGGAGTGTACAATCCCCGCGGGGCCTCTCTGGAAACACCATATATTTT. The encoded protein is CAWSVQSPRGLSGNTIYF.

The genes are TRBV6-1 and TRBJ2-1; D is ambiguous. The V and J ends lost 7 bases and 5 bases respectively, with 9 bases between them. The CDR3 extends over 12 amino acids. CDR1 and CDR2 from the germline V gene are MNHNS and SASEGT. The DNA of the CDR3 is TGTGCCAGCATTAGAACTGACAATGAGCAGTTCTTC. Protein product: CASIRTDNEQFF.

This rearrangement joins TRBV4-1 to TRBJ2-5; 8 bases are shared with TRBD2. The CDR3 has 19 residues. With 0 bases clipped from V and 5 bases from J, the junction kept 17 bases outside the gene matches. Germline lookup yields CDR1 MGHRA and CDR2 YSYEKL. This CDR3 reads CASSQDEGRAGGRRETQYF. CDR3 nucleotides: TGCGCCAGCAGCCAAGATGAGGGTAGGGCGGGAGGTCGGAGGGAGACCCAGTACTTC.

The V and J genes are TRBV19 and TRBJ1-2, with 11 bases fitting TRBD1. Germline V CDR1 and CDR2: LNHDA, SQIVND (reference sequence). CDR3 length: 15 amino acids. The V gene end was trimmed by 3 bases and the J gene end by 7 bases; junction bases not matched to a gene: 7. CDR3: CASSIAGTGGSGYTF. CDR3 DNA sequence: TGTGCCAGTAGTATCGCTGGGACAGGGGGAAGTGGCTACACCTTC.

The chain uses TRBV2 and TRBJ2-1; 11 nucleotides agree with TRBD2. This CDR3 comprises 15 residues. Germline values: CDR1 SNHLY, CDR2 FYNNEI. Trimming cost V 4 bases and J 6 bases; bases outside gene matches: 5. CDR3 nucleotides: TGTGCCAGCAGTGCCGAGCTAGCGGGGGGCAATGAGCAGTTCTTC. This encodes CASSAELAGGNEQFF.

For the CDR3, the DNA is TGCGCCAGCAGCTTCCGACAGGGCCCAGGCTCTGGGGCCAACGTCCTGACTTTC. Protein: CASSFRQGPGSGANVLTF. The V gene is TRBV5-1, the J gene TRBJ2-6, with TRBD1 matching 7 bases. The germline V gene has CDR1 SGHRS and CDR2 YFSETQ. Unmatched junction bases numbered 8, after V lost 2 bases and J lost 0 bases. The length of the CDR3 is 18 residues.

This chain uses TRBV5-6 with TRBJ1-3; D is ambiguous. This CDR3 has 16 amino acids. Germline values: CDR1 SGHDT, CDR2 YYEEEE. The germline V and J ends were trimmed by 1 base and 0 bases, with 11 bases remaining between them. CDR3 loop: CASSLLRQLSGNTIYF. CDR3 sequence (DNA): TGTGCCAGCAGCTTGTTGCGACAACTCTCTGGAAACACCATATATTTT.

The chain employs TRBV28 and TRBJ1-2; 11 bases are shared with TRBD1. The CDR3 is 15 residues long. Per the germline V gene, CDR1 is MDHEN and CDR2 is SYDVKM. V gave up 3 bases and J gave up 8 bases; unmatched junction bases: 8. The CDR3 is CASSFRDRGGGGYTF. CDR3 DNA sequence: TGTGCCAGCAGTTTCCGGGACAGGGGGGGAGGAGGCTACACCTTC.

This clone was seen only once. This CDR3 is CASSRGDSSYNEQFF. In DNA form, the CDR3 reads TGTGCCAGTAGTAGGGGGGATAGCTCCTACAATGAGCAGTTCTTC. V usage is TRBV19 and J usage is TRBJ2-1, with D possibly matching TRBD2 (6 bases). Germline CDR1 and CDR2: LNHDA and SQIVND (reference sequence). Trimming pared 4 bases from V and 0 bases from J, leaving 10 bases between. The length of the CDR3 is 15 residues. The variable domain in full, completed from reference TRBV19 and TRBJ2-1, reads DGGITQSPKYLFRKEGQNVTLSCEQNLNHDAMYWYRQDPGQGLRLIYYSQIVNDFQKGDIAEGYSVSREKKESFPLTVTSAQKNPTAFYLCASSRGDSSYNEQFFGPGTRLTVL.

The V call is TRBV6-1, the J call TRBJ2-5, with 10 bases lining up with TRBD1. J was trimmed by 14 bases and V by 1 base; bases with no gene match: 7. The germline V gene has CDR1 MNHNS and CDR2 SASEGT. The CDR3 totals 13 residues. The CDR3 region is CASSEVPDRGLYF. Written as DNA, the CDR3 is TGTGCCAGCAGTGAAGTCCCCGACAGGGGGCTTTACTTC.

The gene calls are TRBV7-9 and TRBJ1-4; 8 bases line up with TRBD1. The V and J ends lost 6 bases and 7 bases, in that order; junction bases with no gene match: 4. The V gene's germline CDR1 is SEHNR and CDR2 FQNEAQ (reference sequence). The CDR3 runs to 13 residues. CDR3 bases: TGTGCCAGCAGTTCAGACAGGGGTGAAAAACTGTTTTTT. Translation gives CASSSDRGEKLFF.

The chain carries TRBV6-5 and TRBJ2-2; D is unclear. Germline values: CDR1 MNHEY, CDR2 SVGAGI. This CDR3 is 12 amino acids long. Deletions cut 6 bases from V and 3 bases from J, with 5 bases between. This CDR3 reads CASRRDTGELFF. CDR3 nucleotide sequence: TGTGCCAGCAGACGAGACACCGGGGAGCTGTTTTTT.